This TCR beta chain is drawn from a study of blood T cell repertoires in COVID-19. Turning to the study itself: The analysed material was cDNA or gDNA that came from T cells, B-cell-depleted T cells, or PBMCs.

After removal of 2 bases from V and 1 base from J, the junction contained 0 bases not matched to a gene. Germline V CDR1 and CDR2: SGDLS, YYNGEE. The CDR3 loop spans 14 amino acids. Turning to this clone: Other nucleotide sequences from this sample produce the same CDR3.

In the authors' workflow: Amplifying reference gene primers gave estimates of nucleated cell counts. The protocol was immunoSEQ multiplex PCR, while the TCRdb copy is restricted to in-frame clones and leaves out a portion. That table furnishes V, J and clone size, whereas the DNA furnished D and trimming. The sample includes about 310,000 clones, more than 75% of them seen just once. The TCR originated in a man in his fifties or sixties with active or convalescent COVID-19. V is TRBV9 and J is TRBJ1-2; TRBD1 agrees at 9 bases. Sequencing was performed on peripheral blood. The CDR3 loop reads CASSVGQGNYGYTF. The DNA for the CDR3 is TGTGCCAGCAGCGTGGGACAGGGTAACTATGGCTACACCTTC.